The following is a TCR beta chain sequence with its context. Its antigen is still unknown. No per-base quality is available; no much larger clone lies one base away. CDR3 length: 16 amino acids, cysteine to phenylalanine. The retained sequence is limited to the CDR3, 48 bases, with the frame set at the first base. According to the germline V gene (reference sequence), CDR1 reads SGHNT and CDR2 reads YYREEE. The junction carries 12 bases between V and J, which are trimmed by 0 bases and 1 base respectively. These data come from a study of T cell responses to AZD1222 COVID-19 vaccine (dated by TCRdb to the early 2020s). About the full investigation: TCR sequencing was performed for roughly 250 trial participants, of whom about 200 were given two doses of AZD1222 and around 25 were given two doses of MenACWY control vaccine. Trial participants were enrolled by age into 18-55, 56-69 and 70-plus year subgroups, with roughly 150, 30 and 60 TCR-sequenced participants respectively.

General study outcomes and caveats: The 56-69-year group was small, and its depth increase did not reach significance, likely because of low power. Vaccine-associated CD4 TCRs spanned the whole spike protein, with dominant responses in regions 160-218 and 743-854. After two AZD1222 doses, both the breadth and the depth of spike-specific TCRs were significantly higher than at day 0 and than in MenACWY recipients. Because no day 14 peak-response samples were available, repertoires were characterized only after the peak T cell response. Only five to seven AZD1222 recipients were SARS-CoV-2 seropositive at baseline, limiting conclusions about previously exposed vaccinees. Reportedly, close to half of the unique spike-specific TCRs recognized epitopes lying outside the regions that are mutated in the B.1.351 and B.1.1.7 variants. Participants were mostly white British, with more females than males. The authors suggested clonal diversity may have been underestimated.

The time point label on this specimen signifies: about 28 days (+/-7) after the second vaccine dose. AZD1222 recipients whose second dose came at about 4 weeks and those whose second dose came at about 12 weeks were combined into one group, since spike-specific TCR depth and breadth did not differ between the two schedules. Samples from vaccinated people were obtained from the UK trials COV001 and COV002, which included a single-blind randomized controlled phase 2/3 trial of AZD1222 (ChAdOx1 nCoV-19) in healthy adults. For TCRbeta chain sequencing, PBMC samples were collected from trial participants at day 0 and at day 28 after the second dose. The CDR3 regions of human TCRbeta chains were analyzed by immunosequencing. The original methods were these. Repertoire TCRs were checked for matches against a reference library of SARS-CoV-2-specific TCRs that had been generated using the MIRA antigen-specificity platform. Breadth was defined as the fraction of unique TCRs that were SARS-CoV-2-associated, and depth was defined as the fraction of total T cells that were SARS-CoV-2-associated. Using the MIRA data, every spike-specific TCR was mapped to the spike region that the TCR reacted to and assigned to either a CD4 or a CD8 class. Log10-transformed breadth and depth values were compared by one-way ANOVA with Sidak's multiple comparisons tests. Entries here come from immuneACCESS through TCRdb and include only in-frame sequences with V and J called. Some clones fail to appear in such tables; in the studies checked, an unresolved V gene covers under half of the shortfall, and the cause of the remainder is unknown. From that table come the V and J calls and clone size; the DNA was used to work out D and trimming. The sample yields 150,000 or so clones; 85% to 95% were counted once. The ten largest clones add up to roughly 3.5% of the sample.

The receptor was derived from an adult who received the AZD1222 COVID-19 vaccine. Material: peripheral blood, obtained 28 days after the second AZD1222 dose. The rearrangement joined TRBV5-4 to TRBJ2-3; TRBD1 could be the D gene, as 6 bases match. The CDR3 protein is CASSLEGGVRTDTQYF. DNA sequence: TGTGCCAGCAGCTTGGAAGGGGGTGTCCGCACAGATACGCAGTATTTT.